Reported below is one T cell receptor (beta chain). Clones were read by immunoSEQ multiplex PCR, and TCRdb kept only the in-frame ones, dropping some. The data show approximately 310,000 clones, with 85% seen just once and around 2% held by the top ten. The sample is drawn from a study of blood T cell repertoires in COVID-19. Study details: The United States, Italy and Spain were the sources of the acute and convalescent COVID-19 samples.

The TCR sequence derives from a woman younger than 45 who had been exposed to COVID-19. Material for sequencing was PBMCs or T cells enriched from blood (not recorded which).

In DNA, the CDR3 is TGTGCCAGCAGTGAAAGGGGGACAGGGGGCTACGAGCAGTACTTC. This codes for CASSERGTGGYEQYF. V is TRBV2 and J is TRBJ2-7; 11 nucleotides align to TRBD1. CDR1 SNHLY and CDR2 FYNNEI come from the germline V gene. This CDR3 is built from 15 residues. The V segment lost 2 bases and the J segment 3 bases; nucleotides outside the gene matches: 3.